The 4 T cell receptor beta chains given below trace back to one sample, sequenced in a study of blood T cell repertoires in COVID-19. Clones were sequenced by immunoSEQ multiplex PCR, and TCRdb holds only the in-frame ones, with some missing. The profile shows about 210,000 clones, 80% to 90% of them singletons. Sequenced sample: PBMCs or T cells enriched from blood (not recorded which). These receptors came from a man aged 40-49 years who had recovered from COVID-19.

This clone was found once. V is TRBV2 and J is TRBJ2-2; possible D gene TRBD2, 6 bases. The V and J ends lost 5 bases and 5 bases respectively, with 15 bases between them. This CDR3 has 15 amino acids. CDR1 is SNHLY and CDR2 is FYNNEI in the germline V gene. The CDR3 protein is CASSYLVGGTGELFF. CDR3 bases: TGTGCCAGCAGTTATCTGGTCGGGGGTACCGGGGAGCTGTTTTTT.

The CDR3 reads CASSEARQPYEQYF. DNA for the CDR3: TGTGCCAGCAGTGAAGCCCGACAGCCCTACGAGCAGTACTTC. The chain carries TRBV6-1 and TRBJ2-7, with D perhaps matching TRBD1 (5 bases). V was pared by 0 bases and J by 2 bases, with 8 bases between. The CDR3 covers 14 residues. Germline V gene sequence: CDR1 MNHNS, CDR2 SASEGT.

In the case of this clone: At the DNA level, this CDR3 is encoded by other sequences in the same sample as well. The CDR3: CASSLTDTQYF. The CDR3 DNA reads TGTGCCAGCAGCCTCACAGATACGCAGTATTTT. V gene TRBV12-3 or TRBV12-4 combines with J gene TRBJ2-3; D is unresolved. The CDR3 totals 11 residues. Deletions cut 6 bases from V and 2 bases from J, with 3 bases between.

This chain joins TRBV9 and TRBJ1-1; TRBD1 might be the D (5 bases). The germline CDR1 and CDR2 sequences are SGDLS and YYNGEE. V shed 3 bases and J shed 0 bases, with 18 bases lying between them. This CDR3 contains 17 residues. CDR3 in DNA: TGTGCCAGCAGCGGACGCCTAGGAGGGGAAATGAACACTGAAGCTTTCTTT. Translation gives CASSGRLGGEMNTEAFF. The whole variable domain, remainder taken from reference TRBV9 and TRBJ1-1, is DSGVTQTPKHLITATGQRVTLRCSPRSGDLSVYWYQQSLDQGLQFLIQYYNGEERAKGNILERFSAQQFPDLHSELNLSSLELGDSALYFCASSGRLGGEMNTEAFFGQGTRLTVV.